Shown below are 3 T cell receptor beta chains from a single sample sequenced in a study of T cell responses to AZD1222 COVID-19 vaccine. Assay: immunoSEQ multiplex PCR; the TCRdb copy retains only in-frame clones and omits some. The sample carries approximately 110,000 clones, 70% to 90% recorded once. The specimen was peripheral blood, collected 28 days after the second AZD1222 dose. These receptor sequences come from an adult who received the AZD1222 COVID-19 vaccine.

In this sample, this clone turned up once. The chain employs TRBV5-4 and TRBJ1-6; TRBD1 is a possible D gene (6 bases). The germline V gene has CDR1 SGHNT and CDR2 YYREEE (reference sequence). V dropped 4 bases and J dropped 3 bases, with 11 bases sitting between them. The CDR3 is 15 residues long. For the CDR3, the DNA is TGTGCCAGCAGCGCACAGGGATACTATAATTCACCCCTCCACTTT. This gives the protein CASSAQGYYNSPLHF.

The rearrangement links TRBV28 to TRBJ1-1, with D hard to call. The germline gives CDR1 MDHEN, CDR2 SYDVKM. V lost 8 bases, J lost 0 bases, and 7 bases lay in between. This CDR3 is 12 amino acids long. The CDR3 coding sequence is TGTGCCAGCCAAGTCCTGAACACTGAAGCTTTCTTT. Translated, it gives CASQVLNTEAFF.

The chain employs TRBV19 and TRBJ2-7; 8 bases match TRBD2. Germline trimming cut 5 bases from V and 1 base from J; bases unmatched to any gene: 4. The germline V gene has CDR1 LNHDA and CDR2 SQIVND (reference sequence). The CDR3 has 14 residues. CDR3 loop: CASSALAVSYEQYF. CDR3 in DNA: TGTGCCAGTAGTGCACTAGCGGTTTCCTACGAGCAGTACTTC. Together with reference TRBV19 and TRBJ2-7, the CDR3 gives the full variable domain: DGGITQSPKYLFRKEGQNVTLSCEQNLNHDAMYWYRQDPGQGLRLIYYSQIVNDFQKGDIAEGYSVSREKKESFPLTVTSAQKNPTAFYLCASSALAVSYEQYFGPGTRLTVT.